This T cell receptor (beta chain) was sequenced in a study of blood T cell repertoires in COVID-19. V was cut by 5 bases and J by 0 bases, with 11 bases left in between. The CDR3 spans 14 residues. Per germline, CDR1 SGDLS and CDR2 YYNGEE. In the original workflow: Estimation of nucleated cell counts was performed using reference gene primer amplification. Sequencing was performed with immunoSEQ multiplex PCR; in TCRdb, only in-frame clones are kept and a portion is missing. That table gives V, J and clone size, and the DNA gave D and trimming. The repertoire holds about 55,000 clones, with roughly 90% as singletons.

The sequence came from an elderly man with acute or convalescent COVID-19. The sequencing sample was made of peripheral blood. The V and J genes are TRBV9 and TRBJ1-1; TRBD1 is a possible D gene (6 bases). CDR3 DNA: TGTGCCAGCAGTCGGACAGCCTTGAACACTGAAGCTTTCTTT. This encodes CASSRTALNTEAFF.